The next 24 T cell receptor beta chains were all read from a single sample in a study of blood T cell repertoires in COVID-19 (dated by TCRdb to 2018 to 2021). Libraries were made using the immunoSEQ multiplex PCR assay. In TCRdb, the immuneACCESS table is reduced to in-frame sequences with V and J assigned. These tables do not hold every clone; where another copy was compared, an unresolved V gene accounts for under half, and the others remain unexplained. A total of 250,000 or so clones appear in this sample, 80% to 90% of them only once. The biggest ten clones account for roughly 3.9% of the sample. Specimen: PBMCs or T cells enriched from blood (not recorded which). All receptors come from a woman in her twenties or thirties with acute COVID-19.

The chain links TRBV5-4 to TRBJ2-1; 7 bases are shared with TRBD1. This CDR3 contains 15 residues. Looked up from germline, CDR1 is SGHNT and CDR2 is YYREEE (reference sequence). V gave up 5 bases and J gave up 0 bases; unmatched junction bases: 5. CDR3 loop: CASSLRGNSYNEQFF. CDR3 in DNA: TGTGCCAGCAGTCTCAGGGGGAACTCCTACAATGAGCAGTTCTTC.

The chain uses TRBV2 and TRBJ2-2; 9 bases map to TRBD1. Losses at the gene ends were 6 bases for V and 5 bases for J; bases not matched to a gene: 10. CDR1 is SNHLY and CDR2 is FYNNEI in the germline V gene. The CDR3 consists of 16 residues. The CDR3, as DNA: TGTGCCAGCAGGGGGGGACAGGGTACGAGTACCGGGGAGCTGTTTTTT. The encoded protein is CASRGGQGTSTGELFF.

The chain joins TRBV19 to TRBJ2-7; 10 bases align to TRBD2. CDR1 and CDR2 (germline): LNHDA, SQIVND (reference sequence). The ends lost 2 bases at V and 1 base at J; junction bases unmatched: 14. The CDR3 runs to 19 residues. The CDR3 coding sequence is TGTGCCAGTAGTATACCGACACTAGCGGGACCTCTAGGTTCCTACGAGCAGTACTTC. As protein: CASSIPTLAGPLGSYEQYF.

This sequence joins TRBV3-1 (or the pseudogene TRBV3-2) and TRBJ2-7; 12 bases agree with TRBD1. The germline V gene has CDR1 LGHDT and CDR2 YNNKEL (reference sequence). V was pared by 8 bases and J by 7 bases, with 6 bases of the junction left unmatched. This CDR3 has 13 amino acids. Here the CDR3 DNA reads TGTGCCAGCGCGGGGGACAGGGGGCGGGAGCAGTACTTC. Protein sequence: CASAGDRGREQYF.

This chain uses TRBV19 with TRBJ2-1; 13 nucleotides match TRBD2. Looked up from germline, CDR1 is LNHDA and CDR2 is SQIVND (reference sequence). The junction had 13 bases not matched to a gene; V was cut back by 5 bases and J by 3 bases. The CDR3 is made up of 19 amino acids. CDR3 loop: CASSPGTSGEGWVYNEQFF. The CDR3 DNA reads as TGTGCCAGTAGTCCGGGGACTAGCGGGGAAGGGTGGGTCTACAATGAGCAGTTCTTC.

V and J are TRBV4-2 and TRBJ1-5; D is uncertain. This CDR3 has 16 amino acids. V lost 2 bases and J lost 2, with 13 bases in between. Per germline, CDR1 LGHNA and CDR2 YNFKEQ. The CDR3 loop is CASSQTEEVGNQPQHF. In DNA form, the CDR3 reads TGTGCCAGCAGCCAAACCGAGGAGGTCGGCAATCAGCCCCAGCATTTT.

The gene calls are TRBV9 and TRBJ1-4; 10 bases match TRBD1. Germline trimming cut 4 bases from V and 6 bases from J; bases unmatched to any gene: 9. The CDR3 is 16 amino acids. CDR1 SGDLS and CDR2 YYNGEE come from the germline V gene. The CDR3 DNA reads TGTGCCAGCAGCTATCCCTCCGGGACAGGGGATGAAAAACTGTTTTTT. Encoded protein: CASSYPSGTGDEKLFF.

This clone was seen more than once but under ten times. DNA of the CDR3: TGCAGCGTTGAACTAGCGGGATCCTACGAGCAGTACTTC. Translated, it gives CSVELAGSYEQYF. V gene TRBV29-1 combines with J gene TRBJ2-7; TRBD2 aligns across 9 bases. CDR1 is SQVTM, CDR2 ANQGSEA, per germline. V lost 2 bases, J lost 1 base, and 0 bases stayed unmatched. This CDR3 comprises 13 residues.

The chain links TRBV2 to TRBJ2-3; 7 positions agree with TRBD1. Trimming took 2 bases from V and 3 from J; bases not matched to a gene: 5. The germline V gene has CDR1 SNHLY and CDR2 FYNNEI. The CDR3 contains 15 residues. CDR3 in amino acids: CASSETRGRTDTQYF. The DNA for the CDR3 is TGTGCCAGCAGTGAAACTAGGGGGCGTACAGATACGCAGTATTTT.

In this sample, this clone turned up a few times. CDR3 in DNA: TGCGCCAGCAGCTTGGTATCAAGCGGGGGTGTTCTTGGTGAGCAGTTCTTC. The encoded protein is CASSLVSSGGVLGEQFF. The genes are TRBV5-1 and TRBJ2-1; 8 bases map to TRBD2. This CDR3 is built from 17 residues. V was pared by 0 bases and J by 9 bases, with 14 bases of the junction left unmatched. The germline V gene encodes CDR1 SGHRS and CDR2 YFSETQ.

The chain uses TRBV10-3 and TRBJ1-1; D is unclear. The CDR3 length is 15 residues. Germline CDR1 is ENHRY and CDR2 is SYGVKD. With 2 bases removed from V and 0 bases from J, the gap between germline ends came to 10 bases. The CDR3 region has the DNA TGTGCCATCAGTGAGATCCCAGGATTGAACACTGAAGCTTTCTTT. It yields the protein CAISEIPGLNTEAFF.

This chain connects TRBV4-1 to TRBJ2-1; TRBD2 matches 14 bases. This CDR3 comprises 20 residues. Trimming at V came to 4 bases and at J to 1 base, leaving 12 bases not matched to a gene. Germline V gives CDR1 MGHRA, CDR2 YSYEKL. As DNA, the CDR3 is TGCGCCAGCAGCCCAGGAGGGGGGACTAGCGGGAGAGGGTCCTACAATGAGCAGTTCTTC. It is translated as CASSPGGGTSGRGSYNEQFF.

V is TRBV24-1 and J is TRBJ2-1; 7 nucleotides align to TRBD2. The CDR3 sequence is 16 residues long. V dropped 3 bases and J dropped 6; count of bases not matched to a gene: 10. Germline CDR1 KGHDR, CDR2 SFDVKD. CDR3 region: CATSDRTGGSGNEQFF. The CDR3 DNA reads TGTGCCACCAGTGATAGAACCGGGGGGTCCGGCAATGAGCAGTTCTTC.

This chain uses TRBV5-8 with TRBJ2-7, with 8 bases lining up with TRBD1. From germline, CDR1 is SGHTS and CDR2 YDEGEE. Trimming at V came to 4 bases and at J to 4 bases, leaving 7 bases not matched to a gene. This CDR3 has 14 residues. CDR3 region: CASSLRTGTYEQYF. The CDR3 DNA is TGTGCCAGCAGCCTACGGACAGGGACATACGAGCAGTACTTC.

The rearrangement links TRBV19 to TRBJ2-1, with 16 bases aligning to TRBD2. After removal of 5 bases from V and 9 bases from J, the junction contained 10 bases not matched to a gene. In germline, CDR1 is LNHDA, CDR2 SQIVND (reference sequence). CDR3 size: 17 residues. CDR3 in amino acids: CASSHSPGLAGGSEQFF. CDR3 in DNA: TGTGCCAGTAGTCATTCACCGGGACTAGCGGGAGGGAGTGAGCAGTTCTTC.

The V call is TRBV24-1, the J call TRBJ2-1; TRBD1 matches at 8 bases. V lost 3 bases and J lost 8; bases outside the gene matches: 5. The CDR3 is made up of 14 amino acids. CDR1 and CDR2 (germline): KGHDR, SFDVKD. CDR3 DNA: TGTGCCACCAGTGATGGACAGGGTGTATATGAGCAGTTCTTC. Protein product: CATSDGQGVYEQFF.

The chain has TRBV6-5 and TRBJ2-7; 10 bases match TRBD2. Germline CDR1 and CDR2: MNHEY and SVGAGI. V gave up 6 bases and J gave up 1 base; unmatched junction bases: 6. The CDR3 loop spans 15 amino acids. Here the CDR3 DNA reads TGTGCCAGCAGCCTAGGGACTAGCGCATCCTACGAGCAGTACTTC. Translation: CASSLGTSASYEQYF.

The chain employs TRBV4-1 and TRBJ2-4, with D possibly matching TRBD2 (6 bases). Trimming took off 0 bases at V and 8 bases at J, with 11 bases between the two ends. The germline CDR1 and CDR2 sequences are MGHRA and YSYEKL. The CDR3 consists of 14 residues. The DNA for the CDR3 is TGCGCCAGCAGCCAAGATGCGGGGATCGACATTCAGTACTTC. Translating gives CASSQDAGIDIQYF.

This chain links TRBV7-9 with TRBJ2-5; TRBD2 is a possible D gene (5 bases). This CDR3 has 14 residues. Germline assignment: CDR1 SEHNR and CDR2 FQNEAQ (reference sequence). Trimming pared 2 bases from V and 2 bases from J, leaving 9 bases between. The CDR3 nucleotides read TGTGCCAGCAGCTTATTAGCGTCTCAAGAGACCCAGTACTTC. It codes for CASSLLASQETQYF. The entire variable domain, with the rest obtained from reference TRBV7-9 and TRBJ2-5, is as follows: DTGVSQNPRHKITKRGQNVTFRCDPISEHNRLYWYRQTLGQGPEFLTYFQNEAQLEKSRLLSDRFSAERPKGSFSTLEIQRTEQGDSAMYLCASSLLASQETQYFGPGTRLLVL.

V gene TRBV5-4 combines with J gene TRBJ2-3, with unresolved D. The CDR3 has 17 residues. Trimming pared 1 base from V and 0 bases from J, leaving 15 bases between. Germline V CDR1 and CDR2: SGHNT, YYREEE (reference sequence). This CDR3 reads CASSLSRGGSSTDTQYF. Here the CDR3 DNA reads TGTGCCAGCAGCTTGTCTAGAGGCGGATCGAGCACAGATACGCAGTATTTT.

V is TRBV28 and J is TRBJ2-7; 7 bases align to TRBD1. Germline CDR1 MDHEN, CDR2 SYDVKM. V shed 5 bases, J shed 6 bases, and the junction held 4 bases outside the gene matches. This CDR3 region has 12 residues. CDR3 nucleotide sequence: TGTGCCAGCAGTCTAGACAGGGTCGAGCAGTACTTC. Its protein is CASSLDRVEQYF.

This sequence joins TRBV11-3 and TRBJ2-2; maybe TRBD2 (6 bases). Trimming stripped 4 bases from V and 3 bases from J, with 12 bases between. This CDR3 has 15 residues. From germline, CDR1 is SGHNT and CDR2 YENEEA. CDR3 sequence reads: CASSSPGLYTGELFF. The DNA of the CDR3 is TGTGCCAGCAGCTCTCCGGGACTTTACACCGGGGAGCTGTTTTTT.

This chain links TRBV7-8 with TRBJ2-7, with 8 bases identical to TRBD2. V was pared by 6 bases and J by 5 bases, with 12 bases of the junction left unmatched. This CDR3 comprises 15 residues. In germline, CDR1 is SGHVS, CDR2 FQNEAQ. CDR3 amino acids: CASRPTGLAGNEQYF. The CDR3 region has the DNA TGTGCCAGCAGACCTACTGGACTAGCAGGCAACGAGCAGTACTTC.

J is TRBJ2-1 and V is TRBV4-2; 7 positions match TRBD2. V lost 0 bases and J lost 7; bases outside the gene matches: 9. CDR3 length equals 16 residues. Germline V gene sequence: CDR1 LGHNA, CDR2 YNFKEQ. CDR3 residues: CASSQDSSGARNEQFF. Here the CDR3 DNA reads TGTGCCAGCAGCCAAGACTCGAGCGGGGCGCGGAATGAGCAGTTCTTC.